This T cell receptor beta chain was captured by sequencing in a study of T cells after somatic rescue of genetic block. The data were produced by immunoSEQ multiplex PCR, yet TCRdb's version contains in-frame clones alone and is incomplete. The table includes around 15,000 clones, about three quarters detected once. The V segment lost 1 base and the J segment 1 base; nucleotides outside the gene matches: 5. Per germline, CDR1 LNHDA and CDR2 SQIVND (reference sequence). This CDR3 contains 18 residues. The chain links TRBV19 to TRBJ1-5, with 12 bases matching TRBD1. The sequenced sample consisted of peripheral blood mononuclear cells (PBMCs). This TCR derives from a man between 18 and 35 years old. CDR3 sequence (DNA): TGTGCCAGTAGTATAGGGGACAGGGGGCTTGGCAGCAATCAGCCCCAGCATTTT. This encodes CASSIGDRGLGSNQPQHF.